The clone carrying this T cell receptor beta chain was detected ten times or more. The antigen is unknown. It was RNA transcripts that yielded the amplified TCR beta CDR3 regions. The HTBI primer set served for first-round RT-PCR of the TCR CDR3. TCRdb analysed the multiplex PCR reads with MiXCR anew, one entry per CDR3 protein. The top ten clones hold around 20% of a sample with 300,000 to 450,000 distinct CDR3 sequences, roughly 15% of them seen once. The data originate from a study of T cells in Graves' hyperthyroidism and ophthalmopathy. Background on the study: Once the initial diagnosis was made, peripheral blood was obtained before any treatment. Notes on the study in general: Blood held most thyroid clonotypes expanded above 0.001 frequency.

Trimming cost V 3 bases and J 5 bases, with 11 bases left between them. The CDR3 loop spans 14 amino acids. CDR1 and CDR2 (germline): DFQATT, SNEGSKA (reference sequence). Patients were excluded because of uncontrolled infection, other autoimmune disease, pregnancy or lactation. 9 to 10 ml fresh peripheral blood yielded the PBMCs. The chain recombines TRBV20-1 with TRBJ1-6; no clear D gene. Sequencing was carried out using blood. The sequence was collected from a woman in her twenties or thirties with Graves' ophthalmopathy. CDR3 DNA sequence: TGCAGTGCTAGCCGGCAAACGAATAATTCACCCCTCCACTTT. Its protein product is CSASRQTNNSPLHF.